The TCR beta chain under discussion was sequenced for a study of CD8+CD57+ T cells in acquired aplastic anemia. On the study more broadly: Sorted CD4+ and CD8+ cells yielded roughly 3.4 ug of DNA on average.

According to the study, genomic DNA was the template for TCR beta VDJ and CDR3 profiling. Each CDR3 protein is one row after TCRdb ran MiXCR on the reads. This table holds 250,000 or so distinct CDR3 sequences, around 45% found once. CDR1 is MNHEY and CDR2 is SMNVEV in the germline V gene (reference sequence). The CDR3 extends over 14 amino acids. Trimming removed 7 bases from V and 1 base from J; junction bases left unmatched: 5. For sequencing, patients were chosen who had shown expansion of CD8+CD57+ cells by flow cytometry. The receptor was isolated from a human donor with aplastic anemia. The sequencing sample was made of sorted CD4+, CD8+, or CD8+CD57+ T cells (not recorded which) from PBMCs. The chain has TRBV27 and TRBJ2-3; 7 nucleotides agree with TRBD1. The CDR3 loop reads CASTLQGRTDTQYF. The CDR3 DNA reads TGTGCCAGCACCCTACAGGGGCGCACAGATACGCAGTATTTT.